These 28 T cell receptor beta chains originate from one sample sequenced in a study of shared clonotypes between healthy human individuals. TCRdb's copy holds only in-frame clones and misses some; the assay was immunoSEQ multiplex PCR. Here the sample spans more than 2 million clones, about 95% being singletons. CD45RO-negative cells were positively selected for CCR7, leaving out terminally differentiated effector memory CD45RA+ cells. Sequencing was carried out using naive CD8+ T cells sorted from blood. These receptor sequences come from a man between 18 and 29 years old in good health.

The V and J genes are TRBV2 and TRBJ1-1; unclear D gene. CDR3 length: 12 amino acids. The germline CDR1 and CDR2 sequences are SNHLY and FYNNEI. V shed 7 bases and J shed 0 bases, with 6 bases lying between them. CDR3 protein: CASIRMNTEAFF. CDR3 DNA: TGTGCCAGCATCCGAATGAACACTGAAGCTTTCTTT.

The chain links TRBV30 to TRBJ2-1; 7 bases line up with TRBD2. CDR3 size: 14 residues. J lost 8 bases, V lost 2 bases, and 9 bases had no gene match. Germline values: CDR1 GTSNPN, CDR2 SVGIG (reference sequence). CDR3 sequence: CAWSKTSSLDEQFF. Written as DNA, the CDR3 is TGTGCCTGGAGTAAGACTAGCTCACTGGATGAGCAGTTCTTC.

This clone occurred once. The rearrangement joins TRBV5-5 to TRBJ2-2; no firm D call. The CDR3 covers 14 residues. From germline, CDR1 is SGHKS and CDR2 YYEKEE (reference sequence). V was cut by 0 bases and J by 5 bases, with 8 bases left in between. CDR3 sequence: CASSLEWETGELFF. CDR3 sequence (DNA): TGTGCCAGCAGCTTGGAGTGGGAAACCGGGGAGCTGTTTTTT.

The chain links TRBV4-1 to TRBJ1-3; a weak D match, TRBD1 (6 bases). Trimming left V 1 base short and J 4 bases short, with 14 bases between. This CDR3 is built from 16 residues. Germline V gives CDR1 MGHRA, CDR2 YSYEKL. CDR3 DNA sequence: TGCGCCAGCAGCCAAGGGACAGAGGGAGTCGGAAACACCATATATTTT. Translating it yields CASSQGTEGVGNTIYF.

This clone appeared once. This CDR3 is CASSEALGGQISNQPQHF. The CDR3 DNA is TGTGCCAGCAGTGAAGCCCTTGGCGGGCAGATTAGCAATCAGCCCCAGCATTTT. This rearrangement joins TRBV6-1 to TRBJ1-5; no clear D. Germline CDR1 reads MNHNS; CDR2 reads SASEGT. This CDR3 is built from 18 residues. The V gene lost 0 bases and the J gene lost 0 bases, with 15 bases spanning the gap.

The gene calls are TRBV5-6 and TRBJ2-2, with TRBD2 matching over 9 bases. The CDR3 sequence is 19 residues long. In germline, CDR1 is SGHDT, CDR2 YYEEEE. Losses at the gene ends were 0 bases for V and 2 bases for J; bases not matched to a gene: 11. The CDR3 loop reads CASSLVPEAAGGNTGELFF. The CDR3 coding sequence is TGTGCCAGCAGCTTGGTCCCCGAGGCAGCGGGAGGAAACACCGGGGAGCTGTTTTTT. The whole variable domain, filled in from reference TRBV5-6 and TRBJ2-2, reads DAGVTQSPTHLIKTRGQQVTLRCSPKSGHDTVSWYQQALGQGPQFIFQYYEEEERQRGNFPDRFSGHQFPNYSSELNVNALLLGDSALYLCASSLVPEAAGGNTGELFFGEGSRLTVL.

This chain uses TRBV30 with TRBJ2-2; no definite D call. The CDR3 is made up of 16 amino acids. Germline V gene data show CDR1 as GTSNPN and CDR2 as SVGIG (reference sequence). Trimming pared 0 bases from V and 0 bases from J, leaving 11 bases between. CDR3: CAWSVPGGANTGELFF. In DNA form, the CDR3 reads TGTGCCTGGAGTGTACCGGGCGGAGCGAACACCGGGGAGCTGTTTTTT.

The rearrangement joins TRBV2 to TRBJ1-5; D perhaps matches TRBD1 (5 bases). This CDR3 is 18 amino acids long. Germline V CDR1 and CDR2: SNHLY, FYNNEI. The ends were cut back, 1 base at V and 0 bases at J, with 16 bases in the middle. In nucleotides, the CDR3 is TGTGCCAGCAGTGAAGGGCCCCAGGGTTCCTATAGCAATCAGCCCCAGCATTTT. This encodes CASSEGPQGSYSNQPQHF.

V and J are TRBV6-6 and TRBJ2-1; TRBD2 matches at 13 bases. The ends lost 4 bases at V and 8 bases at J; junction bases unmatched: 5. This CDR3 is 15 amino acids long. Germline V lookup: CDR1 MNHNY, CDR2 SVGAGI (reference sequence). The DNA of the CDR3 is TGTGCCAGCAGTTCGACTAGCGGGAGGTGGGATGAGCAGTTCTTC. Its translation: CASSSTSGRWDEQFF.

V usage is TRBV27 and J usage is TRBJ2-2; D is undetermined. Germline loops: CDR1 MNHEY, CDR2 SMNVEV (reference sequence). CDR3 length: 13 residues. Trimming removed 2 bases from V and 7 bases from J, with 8 bases in between. The CDR3 loop is CASSLAMYGELFF. For the CDR3, the DNA is TGTGCCAGCAGTTTAGCTATGTACGGGGAGCTGTTTTTT.

CDR3 sequence (DNA): TGTGCCAGTAGTTCTGGGACAGGCTCGTATGATGGCTACACCTTC. This gives the protein CASSSGTGSYDGYTF. J is TRBJ1-2 and V is TRBV19; TRBD1 agrees at 8 bases. J was trimmed by 6 bases and V by 5 bases; bases with no gene match: 11. The CDR3 runs to 15 residues. The germline V gene encodes CDR1 LNHDA and CDR2 SQIVND (reference sequence).

The V gene is TRBV27, the J gene TRBJ1-4; D gene ambiguous. The CDR3 loop spans 15 amino acids. V lost 3 bases and J lost 0, with 8 bases in between. Germline loops: CDR1 MNHEY, CDR2 SMNVEV (reference sequence). For the CDR3, the DNA is TGTGCCAGCAGTTTGGACTTTGCAACTAATGAAAAACTGTTTTTT. Translation gives CASSLDFATNEKLFF.

The chain couples TRBV14 to TRBJ2-3; no clear D. V shed 4 bases and J shed 2 bases, with 16 bases lying between them. This CDR3 contains 16 residues. The germline V gene encodes CDR1 SGHDN and CDR2 FVKESK. This chain's CDR3 is CASSRPGIAHTDTQYF. CDR3 DNA: TGTGCCAGCAGCCGGCCTGGGATCGCACACACAGATACGCAGTATTTT. Supplemented by reference TRBV14 and TRBJ2-3, the full variable domain reads EAGVTQFPSHSVIEKGQTVTLRCDPISGHDNLYWYRRVMGKEIKFLLHFVKESKQDESGMPNNRFLAERTGGTYSTLKVQPAELEDSGVYFCASSRPGIAHTDTQYFGPGTRLTVL.

As for this clone: Other DNA sequences within the sample encode an identical CDR3. This sequence joins TRBV19 and TRBJ2-3, with D possibly being TRBD1 (5 bases). Germline V gene sequence: CDR1 LNHDA, CDR2 SQIVND (reference sequence). Between the trimmed V and J ends, which lost 1 base and 4 bases, there was a span of 9 bases. This CDR3 contains 14 residues. CDR3 DNA sequence: TGTGCCAGTAGTATAGTCGCAGGGTCAGATACGCAGTATTTT. Translating gives CASSIVAGSDTQYF.

In DNA form, the CDR3 reads TGCGCCAGCAGCCCCTTCTCGGGGGCAACGGATGGCTACACCTTC. This codes for CASSPFSGATDGYTF. The V and J genes are TRBV4-3 and TRBJ1-2; tentatively, D is TRBD1 (6 bases). Germline V lookup: CDR1 LGHNA, CDR2 YSLEER. The CDR3 loop spans 15 amino acids. V was trimmed by 4 bases and J by 6 bases, leaving 18 bases between them.

This clone was found once. The chain has TRBV10-3 and TRBJ2-7; TRBD1 is a possible D gene (6 bases). Germline loops: CDR1 ENHRY, CDR2 SYGVKD. Trimming removed 2 bases from V and 3 bases from J, with 14 bases in between. This CDR3 has 15 residues. The CDR3 spells CAISETGKDNYEQYF. The CDR3 coding sequence is TGTGCCATCAGTGAGACAGGGAAGGACAACTACGAGCAGTACTTC.

This chain links TRBV5-6 with TRBJ2-1; D gene ambiguous. The length of the CDR3 is 16 residues. V lost 0 bases, J lost 0 bases, and 10 bases lay in between. CDR1 is SGHDT and CDR2 is YYEEEE in the germline V gene. CDR3 region: CASSLDGRYSYNEQFF. The CDR3 DNA reads as TGTGCCAGCAGCTTGGATGGGCGGTACTCCTACAATGAGCAGTTCTTC.

This clone is a singleton in its sample. The chain carries TRBV25-1 and TRBJ1-5, with a possible D match to TRBD1 (5 bases). This CDR3 region has 15 residues. The germline V gene has CDR1 MGHDK and CDR2 SYGVNS. Trimming took 7 bases from V and 4 from J, leaving 17 bases between them. The CDR3: CASNRHGGRNQPQHF. The CDR3 bases are TGTGCCAGCAACCGACATGGGGGTAGGAATCAGCCCCAGCATTTT.

Comment on this clone: Within the sample, other DNA sequences also encode this same CDR3. This sequence joins TRBV27 and TRBJ1-5; D call uncertain. V gave up 2 bases and J gave up 4 bases, with 6 bases separating them. The CDR3 spans 13 residues. From germline, CDR1 is MNHEY and CDR2 SMNVEV (reference sequence). The CDR3 coding sequence is TGTGCCAGCAGTTTAAGCCCAAATCAGCCCCAGCATTTT. Amino acid sequence: CASSLSPNQPQHF.

A word on this clone: This CDR3 is also generated by other DNA sequences in the sample. This chain uses TRBV19 with TRBJ1-1; no clear D. Per the germline V gene, CDR1 is LNHDA and CDR2 is SQIVND (reference sequence). V lost 3 bases and J 2 bases, leaving 4 bases between the germline ends. The CDR3 extends over 12 amino acids. The CDR3, as DNA: TGTGCCAGTAGTATTGGAAACACTGAAGCTTTCTTT. It is translated as CASSIGNTEAFF.

J is TRBJ2-1 and V is TRBV7-2, with 9 positions matching TRBD2. The CDR3 has 16 amino acids. CDR1 is SGHTA, CDR2 FQGNSA, per germline. The junction had 7 bases not matched to a gene; V was cut back by 3 bases and J by 4 bases. In nucleotides, the CDR3 is TGTGCCAGCAGCTTTTTGGCTAGCGGGGTTTACAATGAGCAGTTCTTC. The encoded protein is CASSFLASGVYNEQFF. Looking up the rest from reference TRBV7-2 and TRBJ2-1 gives the full variable domain: GAGVSQSPSNKVTEKGKDVELRCDPISGHTALYWYRQSLGQGLEFLIYFQGNSAPDKSGLPSDRFSAERTGGSVSTLTIQRTQQEDSAVYLCASSFLASGVYNEQFFGPGTRLTVL.

As concerns this clone: The sample carries other DNA sequences with the same CDR3. The chain combines TRBV28 with TRBJ2-7; TRBD1 or TRBD2 may be the D gene (5 bases each). Per the germline V gene, CDR1 is MDHEN and CDR2 is SYDVKM. The CDR3 is made up of 14 amino acids. V gave up 1 base and J gave up 4 bases, with 11 bases separating them. The CDR3 here is CASSLSGTLYEQYF. The CDR3 nucleotides read TGTGCCAGCAGTTTATCCGGGACCCTATACGAGCAGTACTTC. Full variable domain (missing parts from reference TRBV28 and TRBJ2-7): DVKVTQSSRYLVKRTGEKVFLECVQDMDHENMFWYRQDPGLGLRLIYFSYDVKMKEKGDIPEGYSVSREKKERFSLILESASTNQTSMYLCASSLSGTLYEQYFGPGTRLTVT.

The chain carries TRBV10-2 and TRBJ2-2, with TRBD2 as a possible D gene (6 bases). This CDR3 has 15 residues. The germline gives CDR1 WSHSY, CDR2 SAAADI. With 4 bases removed from V and 6 bases from J, the gap between germline ends came to 15 bases. The chain's CDR3 is CASSGQLLAAGELFF. The DNA of the CDR3 is TGCGCCAGCAGTGGGCAGCTACTAGCCGCCGGGGAGCTGTTTTTT.

The chain has TRBV13 and TRBJ2-7; maybe TRBD1 (6 bases). The CDR3 covers 13 residues. Germline V gene sequence: CDR1 PRHDT, CDR2 FYEKMQ (reference sequence). Trimming shortened V by 5 bases and J by 3 bases, and 11 bases separated the two germline ends. The CDR3 loop reads CASSPDSDYEQYF. In DNA form, the CDR3 reads TGTGCCAGCAGCCCGGACAGCGACTACGAGCAGTACTTC.

CDR3 sequence reads: CASRAEGNTEAFF. DNA of the CDR3: TGTGCCAGCAGGGCGGAGGGGAACACTGAAGCTTTCTTT. The chain combines TRBV2 with TRBJ1-1; the D is unclear. V shed 6 bases and J shed 1 base, with 9 bases lying between them. The V gene's germline CDR1 is SNHLY and CDR2 FYNNEI. This CDR3 region has 13 residues.

The chain links TRBV27 to TRBJ2-7; tentatively, D is TRBD2 (6 bases). Per the germline V gene, CDR1 is MNHEY and CDR2 is SMNVEV (reference sequence). The CDR3 loop spans 14 amino acids. With 5 bases removed from V and 4 bases from J, the gap between germline ends came to 15 bases. Written as DNA, the CDR3 is TGTGCCAGCAGTCCGTCAACTAGCTGGTACGAGCAGTACTTC. Amino acid sequence: CASSPSTSWYEQYF.

CDR3 nucleotides: TGCGCCAGCAGCCAAGATAGGCCCGGGACGGTGGCGAACACCGGGGAGCTGTTTTTT. Translating it yields CASSQDRPGTVANTGELFF. The chain links TRBV4-1 to TRBJ2-2, with D perhaps assigned TRBD1 or TRBD2 (5 bases each). The CDR3 runs to 19 residues. The germline V gene encodes CDR1 MGHRA and CDR2 YSYEKL. The V gene lost 0 bases and the J gene lost 0 bases, with 17 bases spanning the gap.

This clone was picked up a small number of times. This chain uses TRBV21-1 with TRBJ1-5. TRBV21-1 has pseudogene status. The CDR3 runs to 18 residues. The CDR3 spells CASSPIEDSLDSNQPQHF. CDR3 nucleotides: TGTGCCAGCAGTCCAATCGAGGACTCTCTGGATAGCAATCAGCCCCAGCATTTT.